The rows below give T cell receptor beta chains drawn from one sample of a study of blood T cell repertoires in COVID-19. Sequencing was performed with immunoSEQ multiplex PCR; in TCRdb, only in-frame clones are kept and a portion is missing. The data hold about 230,000 clones, with over 85% observed a single time. Sequencing input: PBMCs or T cells enriched from blood (not recorded which). The receptor source for this set is a woman in her 30s with acute COVID-19. The CDR3 runs from the conserved cysteine through the conserved F or W. A D gene is named only where the DNA matches it firmly. Only some rows state a clone size, as once, few, many or a class for expanded clones.

CDR3 protein,CDR3 DNA,J gene,clone size,D gene,V gene
CASSRGTGIANEQYF,TGTGCCAGCAGCCGGGGAACAGGGATCGCAAACGAGCAGTACTTC,TRBJ2-7,-,-,TRBV5-6
CASSLTGGALPQHF,TGTGCCAGCAGTCTGACAGGGGGCGCGTTGCCCCAGCATTTT,TRBJ1-5,-,TRBD1,TRBV27
CASSFGVRNEQFF,TGTGCCAGCAGCTTCGGGGTGAGGAATGAGCAGTTCTTC,TRBJ2-1,-,-,TRBV7-6
CATSRPNEYEQYF,TGTGCCACCAGCAGACCGAACGAGTACGAGCAGTACTTC,TRBJ2-7,-,-,TRBV15
CASSLVATNSPLHF,TGTGCCAGCAGCTTAGTCGCCACAAATTCACCCCTCCACTTT,TRBJ1-6,-,-,TRBV11-2
CASSEAVGHLSNQPQHF,TGTGCCAGCAGTGAAGCAGTGGGACACCTTAGCAATCAGCCCCAGCATTTT,TRBJ1-5,-,-,TRBV2
CASLPGSNRDYGYTF,TGTGCCAGCCTACCGGGATCGAACAGGGACTATGGCTACACCTTC,TRBJ1-2,few,-,TRBV7-9
CASKQGPYQPQHF,TGTGCCAGTAAACAGGGGCCTTATCAGCCCCAGCATTTT,TRBJ1-5,-,TRBD1,TRBV19
CASSEPAMNTEAFF,TGTGCCAGCAGTGAACCCGCGATGAACACTGAAGCTTTCTTT,TRBJ1-1,-,-,TRBV6-1
CASSLRQGKDGYTF,TGTGCCAGCAGTTTAAGGCAGGGAAAGGATGGCTACACCTTC,TRBJ1-2,-,-,TRBV28
CASGSVQVGPILEAFF,TGTGCTAGTGGTTCTGTCCAAGTGGGCCCAATCCTCGAAGCTTTCTTT,TRBJ1-1,-,-,TRBV12-5
CASSSFSPPGSPLHF,TGTGCCAGCAGCAGCTTTAGTCCGCCAGGTTCACCCCTCCACTTT,TRBJ1-6,few,-,TRBV11-1
CASSLEGQGYNEQFF,TGTGCCAGCAGCCTGGAAGGACAGGGCTACAATGAGCAGTTCTTC,TRBJ2-1,-,TRBD1,TRBV5-8
CASSVQWGPNTGELFF,TGTGCCAGCAGTGTCCAGTGGGGGCCGAACACCGGGGAGCTGTTTTTT,TRBJ2-2,-,-,TRBV25-1
CASSAQGTETQYF,TGTGCCAGCAGTGCACAGGGGACGGAGACCCAGTACTTC,TRBJ2-5,-,TRBD1,TRBV12-3/TRBV12-4
CASSHRDRVSPLHF,TGTGCCAGCAGCCACCGGGACAGGGTTTCACCCCTCCACTTT,TRBJ1-6,-,TRBD1,TRBV7-2
CASSSQTGLGETQYF,TGTGCCAGCAGCTCACAGACAGGGCTGGGGGAGACCCAGTACTTC,TRBJ2-5,-,TRBD1,TRBV7-7
CASSPSWGEGSEAFF,TGTGCCAGCAGCCCTTCCTGGGGGGAGGGTTCCGAAGCTTTCTTT,TRBJ1-1,-,-,TRBV9
CASSEALGGVSSYEQYF,TGTGCCAGCAGTGAAGCGCTTGGAGGGGTGAGTTCCTACGAGCAGTACTTC,TRBJ2-7,-,-,TRBV6-1
CASSEVGGDTQYF,TGTGCCAGCAGCGAGGTCGGGGGGGATACGCAGTATTTT,TRBJ2-3,-,TRBD2,TRBV11-3
CASSSDRGYGYTF,TGTGCCAGCAGCTCCGACAGGGGGTATGGCTACACCTTC,TRBJ1-2,-,TRBD1,TRBV7-9
CASSYTETNYGYTF,TGTGCCAGCAGCTACACAGAAACTAACTATGGCTACACCTTC,TRBJ1-2,few,-,TRBV13
CASSIDRRQGPGYGYTF,TGTGCCAGTAGTATAGATCGGCGGCAGGGGCCAGGCTATGGCTACACCTTC,TRBJ1-2,-,-,TRBV19
CASFAPGTTLYNEQFF,TGTGCCAGCTTTGCCCCCGGGACAACACTTTACAATGAGCAGTTCTTC,TRBJ2-1,-,-,TRBV7-2
CASRQTSGGRTDTQYF,TGTGCCAGCAGACAGACTAGCGGGGGGCGCACAGATACGCAGTATTTT,TRBJ2-3,few,TRBD2,TRBV7-2
CASSLDRDREMDTQYF,TGTGCCAGCAGCTTAGATCGGGACAGGGAGATGGATACGCAGTATTTT,TRBJ2-3,-,TRBD1,TRBV7-9
CATRQGRDSPLHF,TGTGCCACCCGACAGGGGAGGGATTCACCCCTCCACTTT,TRBJ1-6,-,TRBD1,TRBV2
CATSRGVVERGDNEQFF,TGTGCCACCAGCCGTGGAGTTGTGGAGCGGGGGGACAATGAGCAGTTCTTC,TRBJ2-1,-,TRBD2,TRBV15
CSAARDFNEKLFF,TGCAGCGCTGCCCGGGATTTTAATGAAAAACTGTTTTTT,TRBJ1-4,-,-,TRBV29-1
CASSRSGTGAPVIF,TGCGCCAGCAGCCGATCTGGGACAGGAGCCCCGGTGATTTTT,TRBJ1-4,-,TRBD1,TRBV4-3
CASSMPNRAGYTF,TGTGCCAGCAGCATGCCCAACCGCGCTGGCTACACCTTC,TRBJ1-2,-,-,TRBV11-2
CASSLGQGYYEQYF,TGTGCCAGCAGCTTAGGACAGGGCTACTACGAGCAGTACTTC,TRBJ2-7,-,TRBD1,TRBV7-9
CASSRRLAGFNEQYF,TGTGCCAGCAGCCGCAGACTAGCGGGGTTCAACGAGCAGTACTTC,TRBJ2-7,-,TRBD2,TRBV3-1/TRBV3-2
CASKFTGSITEAFF,TGTGCCAGCAAATTCACAGGGAGTATTACTGAAGCTTTCTTT,TRBJ1-1,-,-,TRBV2
CASSEDPGNSGVNEQYF,TGTGCCAGCAGTGAAGATCCTGGGAACAGCGGGGTCAACGAGCAGTACTTC,TRBJ2-7,few,TRBD2,TRBV2
CASSGKRPGQGASILYGYTF,TGTGCCAGCAGCGGGAAGAGACCGGGACAGGGGGCCTCGATCCTCTATGGCTACACCTTC,TRBJ1-2,few,TRBD1,TRBV2
CASSPRSGGSTDTQYF,TGTGCCAGCTCACCTCGCAGCGGGGGAAGCACAGATACGCAGTATTTT,TRBJ2-3,-,TRBD2,TRBV18
CASSGVTSGGSSYNEQFF,TGTGCCAGCAGCGGAGTGACTAGCGGGGGGAGCTCCTACAATGAGCAGTTCTTC,TRBJ2-1,-,TRBD2,TRBV7-9
CASSENSGGLLDEQFF,TGTGCCAGCAGTGAGAATAGTGGCGGCCTTTTGGATGAGCAGTTCTTC,TRBJ2-1,-,-,TRBV25-1
CASSDPLTGSNTGELFF,TGTGCCAGCAGCGACCCCCTGACTGGGTCGAACACCGGGGAGCTGTTTTTT,TRBJ2-2,-,-,TRBV9
CASSPMTGSYNEQFF,TGTGCCAGCAGCCCGATGACAGGCTCCTACAATGAGCAGTTCTTC,TRBJ2-1,-,-,TRBV9
CASNPGLGNQPQHF,TGTGCCAGTAATCCAGGGTTGGGCAATCAGCCCCAGCATTTT,TRBJ1-5,-,-,TRBV9
CASSSPWGQGVDEQYF,TGTGCCAGCAGCTCCCCTTGGGGGCAGGGGGTGGACGAGCAGTACTTC,TRBJ2-7,-,TRBD1,TRBV7-9
CASSLHRPTVGDTQYF,TGTGCCAGCAGCTTACACAGGCCAACAGTTGGAGATACGCAGTATTTT,TRBJ2-3,-,-,TRBV7-2
CASSYSRALNEKLFF,TGTGCCAGCAGTTACTCGAGGGCACTTAATGAAAAACTGTTTTTT,TRBJ1-4,-,-,TRBV6-5
CASAWGQGQGNIQYF,TGTGCCAGCGCATGGGGCCAGGGACAGGGGAACATTCAGTACTTC,TRBJ2-4,-,TRBD1,TRBV2
CASSEFNSGNTIYF,TGTGCCAGCAGTGAATTTAACTCTGGAAACACCATATATTTT,TRBJ1-3,-,-,TRBV25-1
CAWSAMLGAGNTIYF,TGTGCCTGGAGTGCAATGTTAGGGGCTGGAAACACCATATATTTT,TRBJ1-3,-,-,TRBV30
CASSYEGTATYEQYF,TGTGCCAGCAGTTACGAGGGCACAGCTACCTACGAGCAGTACTTC,TRBJ2-7,-,-,TRBV6-5